This T cell receptor beta chain emerged from a study of T cells in localized non-small cell lung cancer. About this clone itself: Its antigen is unidentified.

The ends were cut back, 6 bases at V and 4 bases at J, with 7 bases in the middle. The CDR3 consists of 12 residues. Germline V gives CDR1 LNHDA, CDR2 SQIVND (reference sequence). Profiling relied on immunoSEQ multiplex PCR, and the TCRdb table lists in-frame clones only, not all of them. Counted here are 40,000 to 60,000 clones, 70% to 90% occurring once; the ten biggest clones make up 15% to 20%. Study-level results: One tumor region alone was sequenced, and heterogeneity therefore remains possible. There was higher T cell clonality in uninvolved adjacent lung than in tumor, and it was highest there. In the blood, greater T cell density corresponded to longer overall survival.

V gene TRBV19 combines with J gene TRBJ1-5; D remains ambiguous. This specimen was PBMCs, taken before any cancer treatment. This sequence originates from a female donor with stage II lung adenocarcinoma. The CDR3 is CASRIQNQPQHF. CDR3 DNA sequence: TGTGCCAGTAGGATTCAGAATCAGCCCCAGCATTTT.